These T cell receptor beta chains were read from a single sample in a study of shared clonotypes between healthy human individuals. Assay used: immunoSEQ multiplex PCR; TCRdb lists only in-frame clones, some missing. In the table there are under 600,000 clones, around 97% of which are singletons. The specimen sequenced was naive CD4+ T cells sorted from blood. The origin of the receptors is a woman in her twenties or thirties in good health. CDR3s include the opening cysteine and the closing phenylalanine or tryptophan. The order of the fields is D gene, V gene, clone size, J gene, CDR3 protein, CDR3 DNA. D genes are given only for firm matches. Part of the rows lack a size; the others show once, few, many or a class for expanded clones.

D gene: TRBD2
V gene: TRBV30
clone size: -
J gene: TRBJ2-1
CDR3 protein: CACSTAGGSNEQFF
CDR3 DNA: TGTGCCTGTAGCACAGCGGGAGGTAGCAATGAGCAGTTCTTC

D gene: -
V gene: TRBV6-6
clone size: -
J gene: TRBJ2-1
CDR3 protein: CASSPPGGEQFF
CDR3 DNA: TGTGCCAGCAGTCCCCCGGGTGGTGAGCAGTTCTTC

D gene: -
V gene: TRBV27
clone size: once
J gene: TRBJ2-7
CDR3 protein: CASSLSGRNYEQYF
CDR3 DNA: TGTGCCAGCAGTTTATCGGGCAGGAACTACGAGCAGTACTTC

D gene: -
V gene: TRBV5-4
clone size: -
J gene: TRBJ1-2
CDR3 protein: CASSLEHRTYGYTF
CDR3 DNA: TGTGCCAGCAGCTTGGAACACAGAACCTATGGCTACACCTTC

D gene: TRBD1
V gene: TRBV2
clone size: -
J gene: TRBJ1-5
CDR3 protein: CASSEAFRTGKNQPQHF
CDR3 DNA: TGTGCCAGCAGTGAAGCCTTTAGGACAGGGAAGAATCAGCCCCAGCATTTT

D gene: TRBD1
V gene: TRBV7-9
clone size: -
J gene: TRBJ1-1
CDR3 protein: CASSRQGDTEAFF
CDR3 DNA: TGTGCCAGCAGCCGACAGGGGGACACTGAAGCTTTCTTT

D gene: TRBD2
V gene: TRBV28
clone size: -
J gene: TRBJ2-7
CDR3 protein: CASSLGTSDYEQYF
CDR3 DNA: TGTGCCAGCAGTTTGGGTACTAGCGATTACGAGCAGTACTTC

D gene: TRBD1
V gene: TRBV5-1
clone size: -
J gene: TRBJ2-3
CDR3 protein: CASSGGQGTSTDTQYF
CDR3 DNA: TGCGCCAGCAGCGGGGGACAGGGGACTAGCACAGATACGCAGTATTTT

D gene: TRBD1
V gene: TRBV19
clone size: -
J gene: TRBJ1-3
CDR3 protein: CATRTGQRNTIYF
CDR3 DNA: TGTGCCACACGGACAGGGCAGAGAAACACCATATATTTT

D gene: -
V gene: TRBV6-6
clone size: -
J gene: TRBJ1-5
CDR3 protein: CASSYSLQGDQPQHF
CDR3 DNA: TGTGCCAGCAGTTACTCTTTACAGGGCGATCAGCCCCAGCATTTT

D gene: TRBD1
V gene: TRBV28
clone size: -
J gene: TRBJ1-1
CDR3 protein: CASSLRGLAFF
CDR3 DNA: TGTGCCAGCAGTTTAAGGGGGCTAGCTTTCTTT

D gene: -
V gene: TRBV7-9
clone size: -
J gene: TRBJ2-7
CDR3 protein: CASSLTLSSYEQYF
CDR3 DNA: TGTGCCAGCAGCTTAACACTGTCCTCCTACGAGCAGTACTTC

D gene: -
V gene: TRBV7-2
clone size: -
J gene: TRBJ2-4
CDR3 protein: CASSLTGIRGAGIQYF
CDR3 DNA: TGTGCCAGCAGCTTAACCGGAATACGCGGGGCGGGCATTCAGTACTTC

D gene: TRBD2
V gene: TRBV4-1
clone size: -
J gene: TRBJ2-7
CDR3 protein: CASSQNEGRLAAAYEQYF
CDR3 DNA: TGCGCCAGCAGCCAAAACGAAGGCCGACTAGCGGCGGCCTACGAGCAGTACTTC

D gene: -
V gene: TRBV18
clone size: -
J gene: TRBJ2-1
CDR3 protein: CASSPPFDSVYNEQFF
CDR3 DNA: TGTGCCAGCTCACCACCGTTCGATAGTGTTTACAATGAGCAGTTCTTC

D gene: -
V gene: TRBV6-7
clone size: -
J gene: TRBJ2-2
CDR3 protein: CASQGILTTGELFF
CDR3 DNA: TGTGCCAGCCAAGGGATCTTGACCACCGGGGAGCTGTTTTTT

D gene: TRBD1
V gene: TRBV18
clone size: -
J gene: TRBJ2-7
CDR3 protein: CASSQPGQGAYEQYF
CDR3 DNA: TGTGCCAGCTCACAACCGGGACAGGGGGCCTACGAGCAGTACTTC

D gene: TRBD2
V gene: TRBV30
clone size: once
J gene: TRBJ2-1
CDR3 protein: CAWSVVVAGGNEQFF
CDR3 DNA: TGTGCCTGGAGTGTAGTGGTAGCGGGAGGGAATGAGCAGTTCTTC